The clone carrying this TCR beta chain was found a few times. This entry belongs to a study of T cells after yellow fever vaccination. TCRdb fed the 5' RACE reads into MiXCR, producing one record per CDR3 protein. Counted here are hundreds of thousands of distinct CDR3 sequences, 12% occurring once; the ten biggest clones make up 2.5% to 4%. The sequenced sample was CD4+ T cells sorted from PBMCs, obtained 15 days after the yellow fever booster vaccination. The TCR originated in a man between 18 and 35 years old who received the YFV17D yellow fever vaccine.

CDR3 sequence reads: CASSLAIRHTEAFF. The CDR3 DNA is TGTGCCAGCAGCTTAGCTATTCGTCATACTGAAGCTTTCTTT. The chain is built from TRBV11-2 and TRBJ1-1, with D uncertain. Germline lookup yields CDR1 SGHAT and CDR2 FQNNGV. The CDR3 consists of 14 residues. Trimming took off 1 base at V and 5 bases at J, with 11 bases between the two ends.